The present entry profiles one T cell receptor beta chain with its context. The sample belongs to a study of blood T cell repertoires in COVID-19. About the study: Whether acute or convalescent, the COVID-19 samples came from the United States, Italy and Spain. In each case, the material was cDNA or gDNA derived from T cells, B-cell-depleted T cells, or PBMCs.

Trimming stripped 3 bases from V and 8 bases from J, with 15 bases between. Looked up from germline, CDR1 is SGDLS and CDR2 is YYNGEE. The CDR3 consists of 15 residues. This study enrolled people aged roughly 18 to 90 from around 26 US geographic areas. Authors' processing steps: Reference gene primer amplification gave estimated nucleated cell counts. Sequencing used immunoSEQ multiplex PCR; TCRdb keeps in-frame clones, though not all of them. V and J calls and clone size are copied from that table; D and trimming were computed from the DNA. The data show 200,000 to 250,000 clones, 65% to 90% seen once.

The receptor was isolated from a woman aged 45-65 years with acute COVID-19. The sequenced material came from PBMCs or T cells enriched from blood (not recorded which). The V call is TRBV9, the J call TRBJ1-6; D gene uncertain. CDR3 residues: CASSEDITVYSPLHF. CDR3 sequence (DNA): TGTGCCAGCAGCGAAGATATTACAGTCTATTCACCCCTCCACTTT.